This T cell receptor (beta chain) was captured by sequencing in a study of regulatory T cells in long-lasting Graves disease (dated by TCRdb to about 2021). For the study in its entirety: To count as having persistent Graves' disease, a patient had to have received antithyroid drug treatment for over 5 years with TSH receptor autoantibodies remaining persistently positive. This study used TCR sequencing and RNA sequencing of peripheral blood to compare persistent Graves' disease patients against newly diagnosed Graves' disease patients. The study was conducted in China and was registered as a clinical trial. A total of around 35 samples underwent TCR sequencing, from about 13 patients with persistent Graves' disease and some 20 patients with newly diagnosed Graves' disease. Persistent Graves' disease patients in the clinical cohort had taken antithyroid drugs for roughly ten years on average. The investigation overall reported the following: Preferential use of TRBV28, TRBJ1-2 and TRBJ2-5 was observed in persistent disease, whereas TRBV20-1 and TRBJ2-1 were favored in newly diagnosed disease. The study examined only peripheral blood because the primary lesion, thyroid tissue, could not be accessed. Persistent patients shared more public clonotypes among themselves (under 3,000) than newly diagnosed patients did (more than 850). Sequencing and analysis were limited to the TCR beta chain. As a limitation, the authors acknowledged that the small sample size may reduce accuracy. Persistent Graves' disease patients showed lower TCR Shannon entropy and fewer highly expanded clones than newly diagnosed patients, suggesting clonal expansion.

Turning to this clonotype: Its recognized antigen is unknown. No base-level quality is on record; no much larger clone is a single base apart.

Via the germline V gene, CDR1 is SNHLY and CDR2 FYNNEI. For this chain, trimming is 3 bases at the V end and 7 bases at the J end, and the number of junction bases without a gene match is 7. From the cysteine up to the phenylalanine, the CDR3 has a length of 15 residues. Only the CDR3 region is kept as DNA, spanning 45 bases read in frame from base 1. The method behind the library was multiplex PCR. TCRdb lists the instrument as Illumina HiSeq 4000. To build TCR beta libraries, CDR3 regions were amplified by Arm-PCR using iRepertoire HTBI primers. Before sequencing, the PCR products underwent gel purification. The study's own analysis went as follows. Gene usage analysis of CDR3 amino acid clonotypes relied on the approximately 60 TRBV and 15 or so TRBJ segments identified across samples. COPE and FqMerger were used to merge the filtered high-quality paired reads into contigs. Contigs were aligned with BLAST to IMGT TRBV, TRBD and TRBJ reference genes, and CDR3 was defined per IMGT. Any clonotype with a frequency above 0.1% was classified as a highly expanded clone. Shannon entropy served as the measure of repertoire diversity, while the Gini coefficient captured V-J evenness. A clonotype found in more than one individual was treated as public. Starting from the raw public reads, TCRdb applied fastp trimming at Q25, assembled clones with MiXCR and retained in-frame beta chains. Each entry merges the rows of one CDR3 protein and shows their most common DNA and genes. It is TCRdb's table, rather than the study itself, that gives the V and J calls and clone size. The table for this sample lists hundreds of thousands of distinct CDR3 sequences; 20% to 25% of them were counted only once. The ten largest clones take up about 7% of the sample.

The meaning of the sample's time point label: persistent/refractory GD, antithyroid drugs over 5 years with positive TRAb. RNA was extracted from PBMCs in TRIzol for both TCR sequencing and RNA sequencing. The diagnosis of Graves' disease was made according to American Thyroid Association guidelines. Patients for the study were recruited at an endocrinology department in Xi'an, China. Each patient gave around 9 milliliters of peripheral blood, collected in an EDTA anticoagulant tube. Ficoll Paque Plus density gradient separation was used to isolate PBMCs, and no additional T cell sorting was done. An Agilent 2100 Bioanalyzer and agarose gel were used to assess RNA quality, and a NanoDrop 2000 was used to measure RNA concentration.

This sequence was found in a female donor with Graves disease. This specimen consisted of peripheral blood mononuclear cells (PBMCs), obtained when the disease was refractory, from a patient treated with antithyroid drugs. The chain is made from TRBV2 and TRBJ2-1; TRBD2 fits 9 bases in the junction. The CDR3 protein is CASSDPSGAVNEQFF. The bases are TGTGCCAGCAGTGACCCTAGCGGGGCGGTAAATGAGCAGTTCTTC.